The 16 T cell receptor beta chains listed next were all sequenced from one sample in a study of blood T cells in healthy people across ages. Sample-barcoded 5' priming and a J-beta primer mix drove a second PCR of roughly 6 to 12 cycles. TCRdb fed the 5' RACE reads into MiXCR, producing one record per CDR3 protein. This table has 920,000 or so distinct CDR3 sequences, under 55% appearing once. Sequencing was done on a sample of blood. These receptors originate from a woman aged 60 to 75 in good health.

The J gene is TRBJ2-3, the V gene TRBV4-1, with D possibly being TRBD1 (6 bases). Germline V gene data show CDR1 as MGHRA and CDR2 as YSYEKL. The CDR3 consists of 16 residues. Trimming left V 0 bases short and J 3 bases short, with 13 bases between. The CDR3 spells CASSQDTGWGTDTQYF. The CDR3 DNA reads TGCGCCAGCAGCCAAGATACAGGGTGGGGAACAGATACGCAGTATTTT.

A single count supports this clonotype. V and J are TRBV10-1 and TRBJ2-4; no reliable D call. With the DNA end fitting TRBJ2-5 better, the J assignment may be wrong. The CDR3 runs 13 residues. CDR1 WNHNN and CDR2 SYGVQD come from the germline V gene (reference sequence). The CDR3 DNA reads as TGCGCCAGCAGTGGCAGCTCACGTGCGACCCAGTACTTC. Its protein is CASSGSSRATQYF.

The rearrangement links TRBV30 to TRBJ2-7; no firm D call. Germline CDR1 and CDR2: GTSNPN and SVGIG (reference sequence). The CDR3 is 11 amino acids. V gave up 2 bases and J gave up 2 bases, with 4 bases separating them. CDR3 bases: TGTGCCTGGAGTTCCGCCTACGAGCAGTACTTC. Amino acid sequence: CAWSSAYEQYF.

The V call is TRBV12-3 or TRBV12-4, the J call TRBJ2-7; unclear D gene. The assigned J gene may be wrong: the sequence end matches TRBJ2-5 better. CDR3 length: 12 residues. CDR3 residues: CASSSPGKTQYF. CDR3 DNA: TGTGCCAGCAGCTCGCCTGGGAAGACCCAGTACTTC.

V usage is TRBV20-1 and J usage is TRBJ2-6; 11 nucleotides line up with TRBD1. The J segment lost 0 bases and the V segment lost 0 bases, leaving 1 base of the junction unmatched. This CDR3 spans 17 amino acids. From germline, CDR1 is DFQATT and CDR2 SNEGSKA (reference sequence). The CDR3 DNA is TGCAGTGCTAGAGAAGGGACAGGGGGCTCTGGGGCCAACGTCCTGACTTTC. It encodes CSAREGTGGSGANVLTF.

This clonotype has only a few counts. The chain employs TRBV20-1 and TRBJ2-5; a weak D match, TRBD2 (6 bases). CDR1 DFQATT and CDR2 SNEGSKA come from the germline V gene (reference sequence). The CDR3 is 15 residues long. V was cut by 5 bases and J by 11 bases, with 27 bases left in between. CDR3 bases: TGCAGTGCTGAAGATCTAGCGCGGCCCACCATTGAGCAGTACTTC. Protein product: CSAEDLARPTIEQYF.

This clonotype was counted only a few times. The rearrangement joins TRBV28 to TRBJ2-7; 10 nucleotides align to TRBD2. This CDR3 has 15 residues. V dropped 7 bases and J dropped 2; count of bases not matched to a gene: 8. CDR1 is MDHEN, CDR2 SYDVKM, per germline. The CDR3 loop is CASNSPLAGAYEQYF. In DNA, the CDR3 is TGTGCCAGCAATTCCCCCCTAGCGGGAGCCTACGAGCAGTACTTC.

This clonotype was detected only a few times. CDR3 residues: CSAPLLAGNTDTQYF. CDR3 bases: TGCAGTGCCCCCCTTCTAGCGGGAAATACAGATACGCAGTATTTT. The chain combines TRBV20-1 with TRBJ2-3; 9 nucleotides agree with TRBD2. CDR3 size: 15 residues. V shed 6 bases, J shed 3 bases, and the junction held 10 bases outside the gene matches. From germline, CDR1 is DFQATT and CDR2 SNEGSKA (reference sequence).

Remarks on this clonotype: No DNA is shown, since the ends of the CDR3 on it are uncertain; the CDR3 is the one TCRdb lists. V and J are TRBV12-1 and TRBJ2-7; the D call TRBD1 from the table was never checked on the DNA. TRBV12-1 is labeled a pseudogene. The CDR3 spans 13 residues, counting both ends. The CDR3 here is CASSFASGNEQYF.

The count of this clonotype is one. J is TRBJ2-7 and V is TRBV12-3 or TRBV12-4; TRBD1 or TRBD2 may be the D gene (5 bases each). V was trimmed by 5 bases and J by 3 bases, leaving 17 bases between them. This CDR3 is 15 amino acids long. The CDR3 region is CASSAGVGASYEQYF. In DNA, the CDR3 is TGTGCCAGCAGTGCTGGTGTCGGGGCCAGCTACGAGCAGTACTTC.

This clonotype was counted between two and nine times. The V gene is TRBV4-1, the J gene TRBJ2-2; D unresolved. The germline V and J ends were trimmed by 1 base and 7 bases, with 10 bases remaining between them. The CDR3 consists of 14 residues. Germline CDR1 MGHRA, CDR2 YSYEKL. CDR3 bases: TGCGCCAGCAGCCAAGGACCGCTCTTCGGGGAGCTGTTTTTT. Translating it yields CASSQGPLFGELFF.

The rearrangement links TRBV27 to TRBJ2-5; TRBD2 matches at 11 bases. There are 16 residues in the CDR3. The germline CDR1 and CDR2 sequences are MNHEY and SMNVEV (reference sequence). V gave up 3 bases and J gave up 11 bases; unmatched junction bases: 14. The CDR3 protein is CASSFLTSGSTNEQYF. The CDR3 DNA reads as TGTGCCAGCAGTTTCCTCACTAGCGGGAGTACCAATGAGCAGTACTTC.

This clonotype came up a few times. The DNA for the CDR3 is TGTGCCAGCAGCTTGCCTAGCGGGAGGGGGAATGAGCAGTTCTTC. Translating gives CASSLPSGRGNEQFF. This rearrangement joins TRBV7-9 to TRBJ2-1; 12 nucleotides agree with TRBD2. The CDR3 totals 15 residues. The V gene end was trimmed by 3 bases and the J gene end by 7 bases; junction bases not matched to a gene: 4. The germline CDR1 and CDR2 sequences are SEHNR and FQNEAQ (reference sequence).

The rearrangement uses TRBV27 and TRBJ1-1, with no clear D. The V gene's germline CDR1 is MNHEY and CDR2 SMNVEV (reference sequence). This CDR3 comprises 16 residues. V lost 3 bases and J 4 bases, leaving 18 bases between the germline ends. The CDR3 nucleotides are TGTGCCAGCAGTTTGGATCCAGACCGATTTCGCACTGAAGCTTTCTTT. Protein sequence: CASSLDPDRFRTEAFF.

CDR3 amino acids: CASSPRPGTNYGYTF. CDR3 sequence (DNA): TGTGCCAGCTCACCACGGCCAGGGACTAACTATGGCTACACCTTC. The chain carries TRBV18 and TRBJ1-2; D possibly corresponds to TRBD1 (5 bases). V dropped 1 base and J dropped 0 bases, with 9 bases sitting between them. This CDR3 spans 15 amino acids. Germline-derived CDR1 and CDR2 are KGHSH and LQKENI.

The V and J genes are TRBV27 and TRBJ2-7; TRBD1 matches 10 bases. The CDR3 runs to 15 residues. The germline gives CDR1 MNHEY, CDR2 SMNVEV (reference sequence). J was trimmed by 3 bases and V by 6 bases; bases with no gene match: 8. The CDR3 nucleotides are TGTGCCAGCAGGTCCTCGGGACAGGGGATCTACGAGCAGTACTTC. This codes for CASRSSGQGIYEQYF.